This TCR beta chain is drawn from a study of cytomegalovirus exposure and HLA in healthy donors (dated by TCRdb to about 2017). A note on the overall study: In an earlier analysis of fewer than 750 of the donors, around 300 Gb of sequence data and 117 million unique TCR beta sequences from about 179 million T cells were reported. All discovery cohort repertoires had been generated using a single sequencing platform. In an earlier analysis of a few hundred of the donors, high-throughput TCR beta sequencing was used to judge whether each TCR beta V gene segment behaved as functional or pseudogenic. Approximately 330 gigabases of sequencing data and around 80 million unique TCR sequences made up an early release that covered 500 to 700 HLA-typed donors. The study profiled the T cell repertoires of approximately 700 subjects by immunosequencing and related them to cytomegalovirus serostatus. Donor age, sex, ethnicity and CMV serostatus were compiled alongside the repertoire data. High-throughput TCR immunosequencing, statistical association of individual TCRs with disease status, and machine learning were combined to predict cytomegalovirus infection status. Typing coverage varied by locus: about 620-630 donors for A, B, C, DRB1 and DQB1; roughly 520 for DQA1; around 610 for DPA1; 400 to 480 for DPB1. A separate validation cohort of roughly 110 different subjects was used in addition to the roughly 720-subject first cohort. Both class I and class II loci were covered by HLA typing, at four-digit resolution. The later analysis used no new phenotypic data to find candidate immune exposures, relying instead on TCR beta sequences and their occurrence across donors. The genetic ancestry cluster associated with self-reported Caucasian donors included over 80% of the 300 to 400 genotyped donors. In a later genetic analysis, genome-wide SNP genotypes for about 65% of the roughly 700 donors were used, and that subset was treated as a discovery cohort. To study patterns of TCR occurrence, a later analysis re-analyzed previously published TCR beta repertoires from 550 to 800 donors and added high-resolution HLA genotyping. On average, roughly 240,000 unique TCR beta nucleotide sequences were sequenced per donor among 398 genotyped donors of the cohort, with around 19% of those sequences being non-productive. Several DR-DQ haplotypes were handled as single units for association and clustering because linkage in the cohort was strong. The study aimed to test whether signatures of past pathogen exposure could be identified by cataloging public T cell receptors.

Results and caveats for the whole study, not just this receptor: The classifier was reported to diagnose cytomegalovirus status with high specificity and sensitivity in both the original and validation cohorts. Linkage disequilibrium might explain the correlated functional status among segregating V segments, but an unknown experimental factor could not be ruled out. In a later analysis, TCR association rates were found to vary across HLA loci, with the most associated TCRs seen for DRB1 alleles and the fewest for HLA-C alleles. When HLA alleles, especially DR and DQ, strongly co-occurred, TCR associations were difficult to assign to individual alleles. A further reported finding was that TCR beta sequences accurately predicted the HLA-A and HLA-B alleles for most subjects in the first cohort. A few of the identified cytomegalovirus-associated TCR beta chains were confirmed in vitro to be specific for cytomegalovirus antigens. Because the 87-base-pair reads could not distinguish some IMGT-functional V segments, including TRBV6-2 and TRBV6-3, those segments were excluded. A later analysis found that HLA-associated TCR beta chains were more clonally expanded and had lower generation probabilities than equally common non-associated chains. The earlier analysis of almost 600 of the donors excluded about 16 rarely observed V segments, including chromosome 9 orphons, because counts were too low. The only immune exposure information available for the cohort was CMV serostatus. Most TCR sequences were observed very rarely across donors, whereas some public TCRs were present in many individuals. In an earlier analysis of roughly 500 of the donors, most TCR beta V segments appeared in productive rearrangements about 87% or about 30% of the time, broadly matching IMGT annotations. Presence/absence analyses assumed roughly uniform sequencing depth across donors, an assumption that may not hold. In this cohort, only TCR beta chains were sequenced, and detectable features were limited by the absence of alpha or paired-chain data. Specific HLA alleles were associated with more than 15,000 TCR beta sequences at a false discovery rate of 0.05 in a later analysis. In a later analysis, most CMV-associated TCR beta chains were found to appear HLA-restricted, with HLA associations seemingly driven largely by CMV exposure. Several of the top co-occurrence clusters appeared to be linked to parvovirus B19, influenza, CMV and Epstein-Barr virus, according to a later analysis. The study listed 164 TCR beta chains as associated with cytomegalovirus. V-gene and J-gene trimming of TCR beta chains was associated with a missense DCLRE1C variant in a later genetic analysis, and the association was replicated in an independent cohort. Because some donors lacked HLA typing at each locus, the association tests relied only on the typed subset. Compared with the roughly 670-donor mean, donors in an Asian-associated ancestry cluster had fewer N-insertions in productive TCRs, according to a later genetic analysis. The sequencing pipeline was judged likely to have produced a cluster of highly shared sequence variants as a technical artifact. The authors suggested that the approach could potentially be generalized to other disease states and immunological phenotypes.

This clone was recorded a few times. This receptor's antigen is unknown. There are no base qualities to consult, and no much larger clone falls within one base. The cohort consisted of approximately 670 healthy bone marrow donors. Cohort members were all nominally healthy when sampled, although unrecorded immune exposures were likely present. The donor tested CMV seronegative and was one of the 352 seronegative cohort members. Each donor provided a peripheral blood sample, and peripheral blood mononuclear cells were used for TCR beta sequencing. Genomic DNA extraction from the blood cell samples was performed with the Qiagen DNeasy Blood Extraction Kit. The method behind the library was the immunoSEQ multiplex PCR assay. The multiplex PCR relied on a mix of 60 forward primers for TCR Vbeta segments and 13 reverse primers for TCR Jbeta segments. Amplification of the CDR3 region of rearranged TCR beta genes was performed with a multiplex PCR assay on genomic DNA. Amplified TCR beta libraries were sequenced as 87-base-pair reads on the Illumina HiSeq System. Per the source publication's procedure: A later analysis counted tens of millions of unique TCR beta chains across the 650 to 700 repertoires, and roughly 11 million of these chains were shared by at least two donors. Raw reads were error-corrected and collapsed into unique sequences by a nearest-neighbor algorithm in which closely related sequences were merged to remove PCR and sequencing errors. CDR3 sequences were aligned to IMGT reference sequences to assign V, D and J gene segments. For a sequence to be retained, a match of at least six nucleotides to both a V gene segment and a J gene segment was required. A rearrangement was called productive if the CDR3 had no stop codons and remained in frame with V and J, and every other rearrangement was called non-productive. Following IMGT convention, CDR3 was defined as the stretch from the second conserved V-encoded cysteine up to the conserved J-encoded phenylalanine. In an earlier analysis of 550 to 650 of the donors, sequences lacking an unambiguous match to a single V gene segment were excluded. In an earlier analysis of 587 of the donors, a V segment was called functional when productive rearrangements were above 56.7%, and segregating when the standard deviation between donors exceeded 5%. A statistical classification framework was built to diagnose cytomegalovirus status from the catalog of TCR beta chain sequences. A later analysis assigned V and J genes by comparing TCR nucleotide sequences with IMGT/GENE-DB human TR gene sequences. The TCRdist pipeline was used in a later analysis to assign CDR3 sequences and most-parsimonious VDJ recombination scenarios. In a later analysis, each TCR beta chain was defined by its CDR3 amino acid sequence together with its V-gene family, and reads lacking a unique V-gene family were excluded. A later analysis removed 592 highly shared, low-generation-probability nucleotide sequences to deal with suspected cross-contamination and a sequencing artifact. A later analysis calculated a clonal expansion index for each public chain from normalized within-repertoire ranks of inferred template counts. In a later analysis, generation probabilities were computed with a VDJ recombination model fitted to out-of-frame rearrangements, and the resulting probabilities were checked against IGoR. A later analysis scored TCR-TCR, TCR-HLA and TCR-CMV co-occurrence with hypergeometric tests, applying a repertoire-size bias correction to TCR pairs. False discovery rates were estimated in a later analysis by permuting HLA or CMV assignments 20 times. In a later analysis, co-occurring TCRs were grouped with DBSCAN, and TCRdist sequence similarity was added when clustering was performed within HLA-allele-positive subsets. Co-occurrence clustering excluded repertoires with fewer than 30,000 or more than 120,000 public chains, plus five with anomalous nucleotide sharing. Here the immuneACCESS table is served through TCRdb, limited to in-frame sequences with V and J called. Missing clones are a known gap in these copies; in checked studies unresolved V genes cover under half, and the rest lacks a known reason. V and J calls and clone size are copied from that table; D and trimming were computed from the DNA. A total of 180,000 or so clones appear in this sample, 82% of them only once. The ten top clones hold 1.5% of the sample.

V is clipped by 5 bases and J by 5 bases, and the sequence between their germline boundaries is 10 bases long. The CDR3, from cysteine to phenylalanine, totals 13 residues. Here the CDR3 DNA is all that survives: 39 bases in frame from base 1. As encoded in the germline V gene, CDR1 is MNHEY while CDR2 is SVGAGI. Input material: PBMCs. The chain couples TRBV6-5 to TRBJ1-5, with TRBD1 as a weak D call on 5 bases. This clonotype was sampled from a male donor in good health and CMV-seronegative. The CDR3 amino acid sequence is: CASSRGGDQPQHF. The sequenced DNA is TGTGCCAGCAGTCGTGGGGGGGATCAGCCCCAGCATTTT.